This TCR beta chain is drawn from a study of blood T cell repertoires in COVID-19. Study background: Material from acute and convalescent COVID-19 was sourced from the United States, Italy and Spain.

Profiled with immunoSEQ multiplex PCR; TCRdb holds only in-frame clones, not every one. This sample yields roughly 140,000 clones, of which around 72% are seen a single time; about 1.9% belongs to the top ten. The V end was cut by 7 bases, the J end by 2 bases, with 8 bases between. The CDR3 is made up of 12 amino acids. Germline CDR1 is MDHEN and CDR2 is SYDVKM. The chain recombines TRBV28 with TRBJ1-2, with D perhaps matching TRBD1 (5 bases). Sequenced material: peripheral blood. This sequence originates from a woman aged 55-70 years with acute or convalescent COVID-19. The CDR3 bases are TGTGCCAGCAACAGGCCCAACTATGGCTACACCTTC. It encodes CASNRPNYGYTF.